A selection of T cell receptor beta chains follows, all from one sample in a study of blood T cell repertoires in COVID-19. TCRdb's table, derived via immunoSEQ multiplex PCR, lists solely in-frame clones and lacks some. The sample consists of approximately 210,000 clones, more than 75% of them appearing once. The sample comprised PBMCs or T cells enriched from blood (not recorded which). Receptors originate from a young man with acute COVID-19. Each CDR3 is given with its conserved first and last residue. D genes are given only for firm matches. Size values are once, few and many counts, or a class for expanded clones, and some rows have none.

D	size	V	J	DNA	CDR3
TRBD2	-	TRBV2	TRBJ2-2	TGTGCCAGCACCGAAGGGGGACTAGCGACCGGGGAGCTGTTTTTT	CASTEGGLATGELFF
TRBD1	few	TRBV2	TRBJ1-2	TGTGCCAGCAGGATAGGAACAGGGGGCGGCTACACCTTC	CASRIGTGGGYTF
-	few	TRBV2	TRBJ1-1	TGTGCCAGCAGTGGGGCGGGGGGTGCCACTGAAGCTTTCTTT	CASSGAGGATEAFF
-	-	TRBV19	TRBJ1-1	TGTGCCATTGGGTCGAGGACTGAAGCTTTCTTT	CAIGSRTEAFF
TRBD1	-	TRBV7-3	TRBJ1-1	TGTGCCAGCAGCCAGGGGGCAAACACTGAAGCTTTCTTT	CASSQGANTEAFF
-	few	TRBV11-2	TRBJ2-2	TGTGCCAGCAGCTTATACGGGGTGAACACCGGGGAGCTGTTTTTT	CASSLYGVNTGELFF
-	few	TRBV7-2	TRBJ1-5	TGTGCCAGCAGCTCTGAGATTACCCAGCCCCAGCATTTT	CASSSEITQPQHF
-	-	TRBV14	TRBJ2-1	TGTGCCAGCAGCAAGAAGGTACAGCTGTCCTACAATGAGCAGTTCTTC	CASSKKVQLSYNEQFF
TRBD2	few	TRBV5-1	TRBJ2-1	TGCGCCAGCAGCCCGGGACTAGCTACCTACAATGAGCAGTTCTTC	CASSPGLATYNEQFF
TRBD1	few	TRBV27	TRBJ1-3	TGTGCCAGCAGTTTGGGACAGGGAACCACCATATATTTT	CASSLGQGTTIYF
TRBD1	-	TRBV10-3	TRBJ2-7	TGTGCCATCAGTGACCCGGGACAGGGACGCGAGCAGTACTTC	CAISDPGQGREQYF
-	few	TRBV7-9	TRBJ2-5	TGTGCCAGCAGCTCCTCAGAGACCCAGTACTTC	CASSSSETQYF
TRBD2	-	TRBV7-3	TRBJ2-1	TGTGCCAGCAGCCCGGGACTAGCGGGGGTTGAGCAGTTCTTC	CASSPGLAGVEQFF
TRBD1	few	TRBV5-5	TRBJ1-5	TGTGCCAGCAGCGCCCTTTACCGGGACAGGGTTGCCAATCAGCCCCAGCATTTT	CASSALYRDRVANQPQHF
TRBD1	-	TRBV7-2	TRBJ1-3	TGTGCCAGCAGCGACAGGGGAGGGGGAAACACCATATATTTT	CASSDRGGGNTIYF
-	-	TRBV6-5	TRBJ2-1	TGTGCCAGCAGCGAGGAACCAGACAGGATGAGTGAGCAGTTCTTC	CASSEEPDRMSEQFF
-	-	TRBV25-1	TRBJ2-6	TGTGCCAGCGGAACAGGGTCTGGGGCCAACGTCCTGACTTTC	CASGTGSGANVLTF
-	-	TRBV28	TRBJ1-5	TGTGCCAGCAGTTTCTCAGGCAATAGCAATCAGCCCCAGCATTTT	CASSFSGNSNQPQHF
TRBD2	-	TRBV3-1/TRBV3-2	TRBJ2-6	TGTGCCAGCAGCCAAGATTCTATCGGGGGGACGGGGGCCAACGTCCTGACTTTC	CASSQDSIGGTGANVLTF
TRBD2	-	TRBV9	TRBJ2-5	TGTGCCAGCAGCGTAGGAGGGACTAGCGGGGGGCTAGGGGACCAAGAGACCCAGTACTTC	CASSVGGTSGGLGDQETQYF
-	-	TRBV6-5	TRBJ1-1	TGTGCCAGCAGTTACGTTACGGGGAACACTGAAGCTTTCTTT	CASSYVTGNTEAFF
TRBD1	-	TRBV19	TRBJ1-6	TGTGCCAGTAGTCGGGCCGGGACAGAGGGTTCACCCCTCCACTTT	CASSRAGTEGSPLHF
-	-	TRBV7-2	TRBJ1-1	TGTGCCAGCAGCTTTACCGGGAGTAACACTGAAGCTTTCTTT	CASSFTGSNTEAFF
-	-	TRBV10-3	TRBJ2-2	TGTGCCAACGGTTACGACACCGGGGAGCTGTTTTTT	CANGYDTGELFF
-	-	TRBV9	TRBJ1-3	TGTGCCAGCAGCCCCGGCCGGGCGGGCACCATATATTTT	CASSPGRAGTIYF
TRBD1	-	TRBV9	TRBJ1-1	TGTGCCAGCAGCGCGGGACAGGTTATGAACACTGAAGCTTTCTTT	CASSAGQVMNTEAFF
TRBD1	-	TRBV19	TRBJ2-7	TGTGCCAGTAGTATGAATTGGGACAGGGGAAAGTACGAGCAGTACTTC	CASSMNWDRGKYEQYF
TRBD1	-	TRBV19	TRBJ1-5	TGTGCCTCCCAGAGGGACAGGGTTGGTCAGCCCCAGCATTTT	CASQRDRVGQPQHF
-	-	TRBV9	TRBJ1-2	TGTGCCAGCAGCCCTGAACTTCGGCGGGACTATGGCTACACCTTC	CASSPELRRDYGYTF
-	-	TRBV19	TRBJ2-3	TGTGCCAGTAGTCGACTGCACCGCACAGATACGCAGTATTTT	CASSRLHRTDTQYF
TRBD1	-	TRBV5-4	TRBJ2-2	TGTGCCAGCACCTCAATGACAGGGCCCACCGGGGAGCTGTTTTTT	CASTSMTGPTGELFF
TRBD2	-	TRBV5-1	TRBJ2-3	TGCGCCAGCAGACAGAGCGGGGGCAGCACAGATACGCAGTATTTT	CASRQSGGSTDTQYF
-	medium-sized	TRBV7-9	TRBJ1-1	TGTGCCAGCAGCCTGGGCAGAAACACTGAAGCTTTCTTT	CASSLGRNTEAFF
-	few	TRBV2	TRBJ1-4	TGTGCCAGCAGGTGGGAGGCAACTAATGAAAAACTGTTTTTT	CASRWEATNEKLFF
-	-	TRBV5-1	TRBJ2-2	TGCGCCAGCAGCTTCGCTGGGGCCACCGGGGAGCTGTTTTTT	CASSFAGATGELFF
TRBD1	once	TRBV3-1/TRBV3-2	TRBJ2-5	TGTGCCAGCAGCCAAGGGGACAGGGGTTATGGGACCCAGTACTTC	CASSQGDRGYGTQYF
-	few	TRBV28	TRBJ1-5	TGTGCCAGCAGTTTGGCAAATCAGCCCCAGCATTTT	CASSLANQPQHF
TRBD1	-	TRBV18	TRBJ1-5	TGTGCCAGCTCACTCGGGACAGGGAACAATCAGCCCCAGCATTTT	CASSLGTGNNQPQHF
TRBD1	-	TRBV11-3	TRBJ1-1	TGTGCCAGCAGCCCCGGGACAGGTGGTTGGAGTTCTGACACTGAAGCTTTCTTT	CASSPGTGGWSSDTEAFF
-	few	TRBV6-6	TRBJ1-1	TGTGCCACCTCGGACACCAATCGGGAAGCTTTCTTT	CATSDTNREAFF
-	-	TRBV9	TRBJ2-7	TGTGCCAGCAGCGTAGCCGGGACATCCTACGAGCAGTACTTC	CASSVAGTSYEQYF